The clone carrying this TCR beta chain appeared many times. Its antigen is not identified. Germline V gene sequence: CDR1 MGHDK, CDR2 SYGVNS. Germline trimming cut 3 bases from V and 3 bases from J; bases unmatched to any gene: 3. The CDR3 is made up of 14 amino acids. The data were taken from a study of T cells after yellow fever vaccination. Whole-study results and caveats: Weaker in magnitude, the secondary response showed a faster peak on day 5 versus 15. Contaminants from the bulk population, in the form of abundant clonotypes, could be found in FACS-sorted repertoires.

TCRdb re-called the 5' RACE reads through MiXCR, storing one row per CDR3 protein. The sample consists of about 160,000 distinct CDR3 sequences, 6% to 7.5% of them appearing once. The sequence came from a man younger than 30 who received the YFV17D yellow fever vaccine. Sequencing used CD4+ T cells sorted from PBMCs, obtained around 5 days after the first yellow fever vaccination. This chain uses TRBV25-1 with TRBJ2-3; 7 bases are shared with TRBD1. CDR3 sequence reads: CASSEPTGTDTQYF. CDR3 nucleotides: TGTGCCAGCAGTGAGCCGACAGGGACAGATACGCAGTATTTT.